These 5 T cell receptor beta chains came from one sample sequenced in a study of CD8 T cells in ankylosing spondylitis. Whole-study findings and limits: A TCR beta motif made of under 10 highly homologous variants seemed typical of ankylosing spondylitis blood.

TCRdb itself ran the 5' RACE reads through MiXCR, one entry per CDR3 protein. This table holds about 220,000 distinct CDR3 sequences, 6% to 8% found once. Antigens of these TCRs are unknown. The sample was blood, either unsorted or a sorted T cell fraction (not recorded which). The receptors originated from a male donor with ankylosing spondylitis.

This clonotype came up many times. The CDR3 loop reads CAISERRGGTGELFF. CDR3 in DNA: TGTGCCATCAGTGAGAGGCGGGGGGGCACCGGGGAGCTGTTTTTT. The chain is built from TRBV10-3 and TRBJ2-2; 9 nucleotides agree with TRBD2. Germline V gives CDR1 ENHRY, CDR2 SYGVKD. This CDR3 spans 15 amino acids. The trim removed 2 bases at V and 4 bases at J, leaving 2 bases unmatched.

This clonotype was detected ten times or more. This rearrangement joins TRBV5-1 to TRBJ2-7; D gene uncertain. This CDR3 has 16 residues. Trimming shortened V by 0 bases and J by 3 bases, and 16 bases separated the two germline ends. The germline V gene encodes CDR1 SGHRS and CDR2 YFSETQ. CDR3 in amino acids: CASSLDSPTKRYEQYF. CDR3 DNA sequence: TGCGCCAGCAGCTTGGATTCCCCTACGAAACGCTACGAGCAGTACTTC. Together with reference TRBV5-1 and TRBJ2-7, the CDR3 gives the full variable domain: KAGVTQTPRYLIKTRGQQVTLSCSPISGHRSVSWYQQTPGQGLQFLFEYFSETQRNKGNFPGRFSGRQFSNSRSEMNVSTLELGDSALYLCASSLDSPTKRYEQYFGPGTRLTVT.

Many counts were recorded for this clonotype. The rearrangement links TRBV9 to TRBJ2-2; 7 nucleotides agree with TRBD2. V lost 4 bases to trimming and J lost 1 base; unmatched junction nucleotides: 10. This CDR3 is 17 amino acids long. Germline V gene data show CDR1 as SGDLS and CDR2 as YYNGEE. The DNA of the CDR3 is TGTGCCAGCAGCCATCCATTCACGGGAGGGAACACCGGGGAGCTGTTTTTT. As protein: CASSHPFTGGNTGELFF.

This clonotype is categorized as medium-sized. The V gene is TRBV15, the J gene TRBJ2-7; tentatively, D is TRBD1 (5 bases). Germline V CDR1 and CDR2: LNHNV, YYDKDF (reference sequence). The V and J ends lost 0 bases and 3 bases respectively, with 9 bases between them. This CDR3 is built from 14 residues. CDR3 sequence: CATSRDREVYEQYF. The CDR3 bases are TGTGCCACCAGCAGAGACAGGGAAGTCTACGAGCAGTACTTC.

As DNA, the CDR3 is TGTGCCAGCAGCGTCACCGGGACATTGAGTTATGGCTACACCTTC. It encodes CASSVTGTLSYGYTF. This sequence joins TRBV9 and TRBJ1-2; TRBD1 is a possible D gene (6 bases). CDR1 is SGDLS and CDR2 is YYNGEE in the germline V gene. V dropped 2 bases and J dropped 5 bases, with 16 bases sitting between them. The CDR3 spans 15 residues.